What follows is one T cell receptor (beta chain) and its context. The antigen remains undetermined. The sample is drawn from a study of T cell responses to AZD1222 COVID-19 vaccine. Sequenced by immunoSEQ multiplex PCR; TCRdb stores in-frame clones only, minus some. The table lists 100,000 to 150,000 clones, 85% to 95% of them singletons. Findings and limits, study-wide: Most donors were white British, females outnumbered males, and clonal diversity was possibly underestimated.

Germline V gene lookup returns CDR1 SGHAT and CDR2 FQNNGV. CDR3 length: 13 amino acids. J was trimmed by 6 bases and V by 8 bases; bases with no gene match: 6. This TCR derives from an adult in good health. Source: peripheral blood, taken on day 0 of AZD1222 vaccination. The chain has TRBV11-2 and TRBJ2-3; TRBD2 matches at 9 bases. CDR3 in amino acids: CASGLAGADTQYF. In DNA, the CDR3 is TGTGCCAGCGGTTTAGCGGGAGCGGATACGCAGTATTTT.